These 28 T cell receptor beta chains were sequenced from one sample in a study of blood T cell repertoires in COVID-19. Some clones are missing from TCRdb's copy, which holds only in-frame ones; the method was immunoSEQ multiplex PCR. The data contain 95,000 to 120,000 clones, 85% of them singletons. The sequencing input was peripheral blood. Receptors originate from a human donor in a cohort sampled during active COVID-19.

The chain has TRBV19 and TRBJ2-2; D is possibly TRBD1 (6 bases). Germline V lookup: CDR1 LNHDA, CDR2 SQIVND (reference sequence). V dropped 7 bases and J dropped 0 bases, with 12 bases sitting between them. The CDR3 is 15 residues long. CDR3 in DNA: TGTGCCAGTATGGGACACACCACGAACACCGGGGAGCTGTTTTTT. This sequence encodes CASMGHTTNTGELFF.

The chain is built from TRBV6-6 and TRBJ1-5; D not certain. V was shortened by 8 bases and J by 10 bases, with 15 bases between the two germline ends. CDR3 length: 12 amino acids. Germline V gene data show CDR1 as MNHNY and CDR2 as SVGAGI (reference sequence). In nucleotides, the CDR3 is TGTGCCAGCTCCTGGAACACGGGTCCCCAGCATTTT. It translates to CASSWNTGPQHF.

This rearrangement joins TRBV21-1 to TRBJ2-2; the D call of TRBD1 is as the table states it, not checked on the DNA. TRBV21-1 is a pseudogene. CDR3 length equals 17 residues. The CDR3 region has the DNA TGTGCCAGCAGCCCCCACGAGGCGACAGGGGGCACCGGGGAGCTGTTTTTT. Translating gives CASSPHEATGGTGELFF.

The V and J genes are TRBV11-3 and TRBJ2-2; weak D call: TRBD2 (5 bases). Germline V gene sequence: CDR1 SGHNT, CDR2 YENEEA. The CDR3 is 12 residues long. Trimming shortened V by 8 bases and J by 1 base, and 5 bases separated the two germline ends. DNA of the CDR3: TGTGCCAGCGCGGGGAACACCGGGGAGCTGTTTTTT. It codes for CASAGNTGELFF.

V gene TRBV28 combines with J gene TRBJ2-7; TRBD2 matches at 7 bases. CDR1 and CDR2 (germline): MDHEN, SYDVKM. The CDR3 is made up of 14 amino acids. V dropped 7 bases and J dropped 7; count of bases not matched to a gene: 13. This CDR3 reads CASNPVLGGEEQYF. DNA of the CDR3: TGTGCCAGCAACCCGGTTTTGGGGGGGGAGGAGCAGTACTTC. Based on the CDR3 plus reference TRBV28 and TRBJ2-7, the full variable domain is DVKVTQSSRYLVKRTGEKVFLECVQDMDHENMFWYRQDPGLGLRLIYFSYDVKMKEKGDIPEGYSVSREKKERFSLILESASTNQTSMYLCASNPVLGGEEQYFGPGTRLTVT.

The genes are TRBV9 and TRBJ2-2; possibly TRBD2 for D (6 bases). The CDR3 is made up of 15 amino acids. The germline gives CDR1 SGDLS, CDR2 YYNGEE. The ends were cut back, 0 bases at V and 2 bases at J, with 8 bases in the middle. The CDR3: CASSVGRANTGELFF. The CDR3 DNA is TGTGCCAGCAGCGTAGGGAGGGCAAACACCGGGGAGCTGTTTTTT.

J is TRBJ2-5 and V is TRBV6-5, with D possibly matching TRBD1 (6 bases). This CDR3 spans 14 amino acids. The germline CDR1 and CDR2 sequences are MNHEY and SVGAGI. Trimming pared 2 bases from V and 4 bases from J, leaving 11 bases between. Here the CDR3 reads CASSYQQGPETQYF. For the CDR3, the DNA is TGTGCCAGCAGTTACCAACAGGGCCCAGAGACCCAGTACTTC.

The chain has TRBV9 and TRBJ2-3, with 11 nucleotides matching TRBD2. V shed 4 bases and J 4 bases; nucleotides not matched to a gene: 8. This CDR3 spans 16 amino acids. The germline V gene encodes CDR1 SGDLS and CDR2 YYNGEE. CDR3 DNA: TGTGCCAGCAGCCTCAGTAGCGGGGGGGGAGCAGATACGCAGTATTTT. It yields the protein CASSLSSGGGADTQYF.

The CDR3 DNA follows: TGTGCCAGCAGCACGGGACTAGCGGAAGATGAAGATACGCAGTATTTT. It codes for CASSTGLAEDEDTQYF. The V gene is TRBV9, the J gene TRBJ2-3, with 11 bases identical to TRBD2. The J segment lost 5 bases and the V segment lost 4 bases, leaving 9 bases of the junction unmatched. The germline V gene encodes CDR1 SGDLS and CDR2 YYNGEE. The CDR3 has 16 amino acids. The whole variable domain, remainder taken from reference TRBV9 and TRBJ2-3, is DSGVTQTPKHLITATGQRVTLRCSPRSGDLSVYWYQQSLDQGLQFLIQYYNGEERAKGNILERFSAQQFPDLHSELNLSSLELGDSALYFCASSTGLAEDEDTQYFGPGTRLTVL.

This clone rates as medium-sized. The rearrangement links TRBV28 to TRBJ1-3; the D gene is possibly TRBD1 (5 bases). The CDR3 runs 14 residues. The germline V and J ends were trimmed by 6 bases and 0 bases, with 9 bases remaining between them. The germline V gene encodes CDR1 MDHEN and CDR2 SYDVKM. Written as DNA, the CDR3 is TGTGCCAGCAGAGTTGACAGCTCTGGAAACACCATATATTTT. The encoded protein is CASRVDSSGNTIYF.

The chain has TRBV10-1 and TRBJ1-1; the D gene is possibly TRBD1 (5 bases). The V and J ends lost 4 bases and 1 base respectively, with 10 bases between them. This CDR3 has 14 residues. Per germline, CDR1 WNHNN and CDR2 SYGVQD (reference sequence). The CDR3 spells CASSAYRTNTEAFF. The DNA of the CDR3 is TGCGCCAGCAGTGCCTACAGGACGAACACTGAAGCTTTCTTT.

The rearrangement uses TRBV14 and TRBJ2-1; TRBD1 aligns across 9 bases. The CDR3 sequence is 14 residues long. The germline V gene has CDR1 SGHDN and CDR2 FVKESK. Germline trimming cut 7 bases from V and 7 bases from J; bases unmatched to any gene: 8. CDR3 sequence (DNA): TGTGCCAGCAATCGGGACAGGGAGGTTAATGAGCAGTTCTTC. Its protein is CASNRDREVNEQFF.

The V call is TRBV14, the J call TRBJ1-1; TRBD1 might be the D (6 bases). This CDR3 comprises 13 residues. The germline V and J ends were trimmed by 7 bases and 5 bases, with 14 bases remaining between them. Germline-derived CDR1 and CDR2 are SGHDN and FVKESK. CDR3 protein: CASNVQGGTEAFF. CDR3 coding DNA: TGTGCCAGCAATGTACAGGGAGGGACTGAAGCTTTCTTT. Full variable domain (remainder filled in from reference TRBV14 and TRBJ1-1): EAGVTQFPSHSVIEKGQTVTLRCDPISGHDNLYWYRRVMGKEIKFLLHFVKESKQDESGMPNNRFLAERTGGTYSTLKVQPAELEDSGVYFCASNVQGGTEAFFGQGTRLTVV.

The CDR3 DNA follows: TGCAGCGTTACAGGAGGGGACTCCTACGAGCAGTACTTC. Its protein is CSVTGGDSYEQYF. This chain links TRBV29-1 with TRBJ2-7, with D tentatively TRBD2 (6 bases). There are 13 residues in the CDR3. Germline-derived CDR1 and CDR2 are SQVTM and ANQGSEA. Trimming removed 5 bases at V and 0 bases at J, with 11 bases between.

CDR3 sequence (DNA): TGTGCCAGTAGTATCCGAGGGCCTGGCGAGCAGTACTTC. This sequence encodes CASSIRGPGEQYF. The chain recombines TRBV19 with TRBJ2-7; possible D gene TRBD2, 5 bases. Looked up from germline, CDR1 is LNHDA and CDR2 is SQIVND (reference sequence). This CDR3 region has 13 residues. The ends were cut back, 3 bases at V and 6 bases at J, with 12 bases in the middle.

This chain connects TRBV2 to TRBJ1-5; D possibly corresponds to TRBD1 (6 bases). This CDR3 has 14 amino acids. The germline gives CDR1 SNHLY, CDR2 FYNNEI. V lost 7 bases to trimming and J lost 6 bases, with 16 bases between them. Written as DNA, the CDR3 is TGTGCCAGCAACCAGGGGCCTCCGGGTCAGCCCCAGCATTTT. Amino acid sequence: CASNQGPPGQPQHF.

In its sample, this clone was seen a few times. This chain links TRBV7-2 with TRBJ1-1; D gene uncertain. Between the trimmed V and J ends, which lost 3 bases and 2 bases, there was a span of 7 bases. This CDR3 contains 13 residues. Germline assignment: CDR1 SGHTA and CDR2 FQGNSA. CDR3 coding DNA: TGTGCCAGCAGCTTCTCTGTCAACACTGAAGCTTTCTTT. It specifies CASSFSVNTEAFF. The entire variable domain, with the rest obtained from reference TRBV7-2 and TRBJ1-1, is as follows: GAGVSQSPSNKVTEKGKDVELRCDPISGHTALYWYRQSLGQGLEFLIYFQGNSAPDKSGLPSDRFSAERTGGSVSTLTIQRTQQEDSAVYLCASSFSVNTEAFFGQGTRLTVV.

The chain has TRBV6-2 or TRBV6-3 and TRBJ2-7; the match to TRBD1 covers 9 bases. The CDR3 extends over 15 amino acids. Trimming took 4 bases from V and 2 from J; bases not matched to a gene: 6. In germline, CDR1 is MNHEY, CDR2 SVGEGT. CDR3 nucleotide sequence: TGTGCCAGCAGTTCGTGGACAGGGGACACCTACGAGCAGTACTTC. As protein: CASSSWTGDTYEQYF.

J is TRBJ2-1 and V is TRBV7-2; D might be TRBD2 (5 bases). The CDR3 has 15 residues. The germline CDR1 and CDR2 sequences are SGHTA and FQGNSA. V lost 7 bases to trimming and J lost 1 base, with 14 bases between them. In nucleotides, the CDR3 is TGTGCCAGCATCGAAGGACTCGCTTCCTACAATGAGCAGTTCTTC. This encodes CASIEGLASYNEQFF. Using reference TRBV7-2 and TRBJ2-1 for the parts outside the CDR3, the full variable domain is GAGVSQSPSNKVTEKGKDVELRCDPISGHTALYWYRQSLGQGLEFLIYFQGNSAPDKSGLPSDRFSAERTGGSVSTLTIQRTQQEDSAVYLCASIEGLASYNEQFFGPGTRLTVL.

This chain joins TRBV27 and TRBJ1-1; D is possibly TRBD1 (6 bases). The CDR3 loop spans 13 amino acids. The germline V and J ends were trimmed by 3 bases and 2 bases, with 7 bases remaining between them. The V gene's germline CDR1 is MNHEY and CDR2 SMNVEV (reference sequence). The CDR3 reads CASSFGTNTEAFF. In nucleotides, the CDR3 is TGTGCCAGCAGTTTCGGGACAAACACTGAAGCTTTCTTT.

The chain combines TRBV6-5 with TRBJ2-7; 7 bases map to TRBD1. V dropped 6 bases and J dropped 1; count of bases not matched to a gene: 9. The CDR3 is 15 residues long. Germline V lookup: CDR1 MNHEY, CDR2 SVGAGI. In DNA, the CDR3 is TGTGCCAGCAGGTTAAAACCGACAGGGTCCTACGAGCAGTACTTC. This gives the protein CASRLKPTGSYEQYF.

This chain uses TRBV6-2 or TRBV6-3 with TRBJ2-1, with D perhaps matching TRBD2 (5 bases). Per germline, CDR1 MNHEY and CDR2 SVGEGT. The V and J ends lost 6 bases and 6 bases respectively, with 15 bases between them. The CDR3 loop spans 14 amino acids. The CDR3 DNA sequence: TGTGCCAGCAGCCTCGCCCCCCGGGGCAATGAGCAGTTCTTC. It translates to CASSLAPRGNEQFF.

The chain recombines TRBV5-1 with TRBJ1-4, with a tentative D call TRBD1 (5 bases). The CDR3 covers 15 residues. Trimming left V 2 bases short and J 8 bases short, with 16 bases between. Germline V gives CDR1 SGHRS, CDR2 YFSETQ. The CDR3 bases are TGCGCCAGCAGCTTACACCCGGGCGGGGGGGAAAAACTGTTTTTT. Protein product: CASSLHPGGGEKLFF.

This chain joins TRBV7-9 and TRBJ2-7, with 7 bases that match TRBD1. The germline CDR1 and CDR2 sequences are SEHNR and FQNEAQ (reference sequence). The CDR3 sequence is 14 residues long. V gave up 4 bases and J gave up 1 base; unmatched junction bases: 4. The CDR3: CASSSQTGSYEQYF. Written as DNA, the CDR3 is TGTGCCAGCAGCTCCCAGACAGGGTCCTACGAGCAGTACTTC.

This sequence joins TRBV11-2 and TRBJ1-3, with D unresolved. Deletions cut 2 bases from V and 4 bases from J, with 6 bases between. This CDR3 contains 13 residues. CDR1 is SGHAT and CDR2 is FQNNGV in the germline V gene. CDR3 residues: CASSLKRGNTIYF. CDR3 nucleotides: TGTGCCAGCAGCTTAAAGCGGGGAAACACCATATATTTT.

The chain is built from TRBV28 and TRBJ1-5; TRBD1 aligns across 9 bases. V was clipped by 6 bases and J by 6 bases; unmatched bases: 3. The CDR3 length is 13 residues. The V gene's germline CDR1 is MDHEN and CDR2 SYDVKM. CDR3 in DNA: TGTGCCAGCAGAACAGGGGGCCCTCAGCCCCAGCATTTT. Protein product: CASRTGGPQPQHF.

V usage is TRBV6-5 and J usage is TRBJ1-5; D is perhaps TRBD1 (6 bases). V shed 5 bases and J shed 5 bases, with 13 bases lying between them. The CDR3 spans 14 residues. Looked up from germline, CDR1 is MNHEY and CDR2 is SVGAGI. CDR3 amino acids: CASSTFRQDQPQHF. CDR3 sequence (DNA): TGTGCCAGCAGTACTTTTCGACAGGATCAGCCCCAGCATTTT.

This chain connects TRBV4-1 to TRBJ2-7; 8 positions agree with TRBD1. Germline CDR1 is MGHRA and CDR2 is YSYEKL. The CDR3 spans 14 residues. The V and J ends lost 9 bases and 1 base, in that order; junction bases with no gene match: 8. CDR3 in DNA: TGCGCCAGACGAAGGGGGACAGGATCCTACGAGCAGTACTTC. Amino acid sequence: CARRRGTGSYEQYF.